This T cell receptor beta chain was retrieved from a study of blood T cell repertoires in COVID-19. Looking at the study overall: Samples taken during acute and convalescent COVID-19 were collected in the United States, Italy and Spain. PBMCs, B-cell-depleted T cells, or T cells were the source of the cDNA or gDNA that made up the material.

In the authors' workflow: Amplification with reference gene primers provided the estimates of nucleated cell counts. The protocol was immunoSEQ multiplex PCR, while the TCRdb copy is restricted to in-frame clones and leaves out a portion. V, J and clone size derive from that table, while D and trimming were established from the DNA sequence. The repertoire consists of tens of thousands of clones, with roughly 80% occurring once and the leading ten covering approximately 10%. V shed 3 bases and J 12 bases; nucleotides not matched to a gene: 7. Germline lookup yields CDR1 SGHAT and CDR2 FQNNGV. This CDR3 region has 15 residues.

This chain links TRBV11-2 with TRBJ2-1, with TRBD2 matching over 14 bases. The TCR sequence derives from a human donor in a cohort sampled during active COVID-19. Sequencing was done on a sample of peripheral blood. The CDR3 protein is CASSLMTSGGARQFF. In DNA, the CDR3 is TGTGCCAGCAGCTTGATGACTAGCGGGGGGGCCAGGCAGTTCTTC.